These 7 T cell receptor beta chains originate from one sample sequenced in a study of breast tumors, draining lymph nodes, adjacent tissues. TCRdb fed the multiplex PCR reads into MiXCR, producing one record per CDR3 protein. The data hold about 230,000 distinct CDR3 sequences, with about 34% observed a single time. Axillary draining lymph nodes of breast cancer patients supplied the node samples. Sequenced input: axillary lymph node tissue. These receptors were taken from a female donor with breast cancer. Some clones in this sample may be carry-over from other donors' samples.

This clonotype has just a few counts. The conserved closing phenylalanine or tryptophan is absent in this CDR3, likely reflecting a read error. The limits of the CDR3 on the DNA are not certain, so only TCRdb's listed CDR3 is given. This sequence joins TRBV20-1 and TRBJ2-6; no DNA check was done on the table's D call, TRBD1. Germline values: CDR1 DFQATT, CDR2 SNEGSKA (reference sequence). The CDR3 spans 8 residues, counting both ends. The CDR3 region is CSAGTGTS.

A remark on this clonotype: It is likely a read error, because the conserved phenylalanine at the end of the CDR3 is missing. CDR3 sequence: CATSRPGLGAEIQYL. The CDR3 coding sequence is TGTGCCACCAGTCGTCCGGGACTAGGGGCAGAGATCCAGTACCTC. The chain combines TRBV24-1 with TRBJ2-5; TRBD2 agrees at 8 bases. CDR1 KGHDR and CDR2 SFDVKD come from the germline V gene. The CDR3 extends over 15 amino acids.

This clonotype was detected only once. J is TRBJ1-5 and V is TRBV29-1; D is undetermined. CDR3 length equals 14 residues. CDR1 and CDR2 (germline): SQVTM, ANQGSEA. Deletions cut 4 bases from V and 11 bases from J, with 21 bases between. CDR3 DNA sequence: TGCAGCGTTGCGCAGACTGGCTACCAAGAGACCCAGCATTTT. It translates to CSVAQTGYQETQHF.

The sample holds many counts of this clonotype. Germline is not matched at one junction end, which may reflect a read error. This chain connects TRBV7-2 to TRBJ1-2; D is unclear. Germline V gene sequence: CDR1 SGHTA, CDR2 FQGNSA. The CDR3 sequence is 15 residues long. CDR3: CASSLMHGRWYGYPF. The DNA of the CDR3 is TGTGCCAGCAGCTTAATGCATGGGCGGTGGTATGGCTACCCCTTC.

This clonotype was detected only a few times. DNA for the CDR3: TGTGCCAGCAGCTCCGGGACAGGGAACACTGAAGCTTTCTTT. Its protein is CASSSGTGNTEAFF. The chain recombines TRBV7-9 with TRBJ1-1, with 8 positions matching TRBD1. V lost 4 bases, J lost 1 base, and 2 bases stayed unmatched. Germline values: CDR1 SEHNR, CDR2 FQNEAQ (reference sequence). The length of the CDR3 is 14 residues.

This clonotype was seen ten or more times. The chain employs TRBV20-1 and TRBJ2-3, with D maybe TRBD1 (5 bases). V was cut by 6 bases and J by 2 bases, with 18 bases left in between. There are 15 residues in the CDR3. Germline V gene lookup returns CDR1 DFQATT and CDR2 SNEGSKA (reference sequence). CDR3 in amino acids: CSAPSLQGVTDTQYF. The CDR3 bases are TGCAGTGCCCCAAGCCTACAAGGGGTCACAGATACGCAGTATTTT.

Ten or more counts support this clonotype. The genes are TRBV2 and TRBJ2-3; D is unclear. CDR1 is SNHLY, CDR2 FYNNEI, per germline. Trimming took 6 bases from V and 3 from J, leaving 7 bases between them. This CDR3 region has 12 residues. The DNA for the CDR3 is TGTGCCAGCAGGCAAGCTACAGATACGCAGTATTTT. Amino acid sequence: CASRQATDTQYF.